This T cell receptor beta chain was retrieved from a study of blood T cells in healthy people across ages. Notes on the study in general: Estimated diversity, derived from one million T cells, was regarded as an underestimate. Roughly linear age-related decline in beta diversity appeared, significant by age roughly 40. Conclusively comparing naive with antigen-experienced cells was impossible with unsorted PBMCs.

The donors, healthy Caucasians from Russia, were aged 6 to 90. J lost 8 bases, V lost 8 bases, and 12 bases had no gene match. The germline V gene has CDR1 SGHTA and CDR2 FQGNSA. The CDR3 consists of 14 residues. Alongside a J-beta primer mix, a sample-barcoded 5' primer served in a second PCR lasting about 7 to 12 cycles. TCRdb ran MiXCR on the 5' RACE reads and lists one entry per CDR3 protein. The sample holds under 2,000,000 distinct CDR3 sequences; roughly 49% are singletons and the top ten take approximately 2%. Comment on this clonotype: Its antigen is currently unknown.

The receptor was isolated from a woman aged 40 to 50 in good health. The J gene is TRBJ2-1, the V gene TRBV7-2, with TRBD1 identical over 7 bases. Sequences were obtained from blood. In nucleotides, the CDR3 is TGTGCCAGCGCTAGCCCCCTAGGGGGCGATGAGCAGTTCTTC. As protein: CASASPLGGDEQFF.